Following are 29 T cell receptor beta chains from one sample sequenced in a study of follicular helper T cells after annual influenza vaccination. Method: immunoSEQ multiplex PCR; TCRdb's copy keeps in-frame clones and lacks some. The data hold about 8,300 clones, with 75% to 85% observed a single time. Time point in this sample: 2014-2015 season, pre-vaccination. The specimen comprised CXCR5+ CD38- circulating T follicular helper cells from blood, sampled on the day of influenza vaccination. The subset is: circulating Tfh, non-naive CD4+CXCR5+PD-1+ (ICOS+CD38+ or ICOS-CD38-). The receptors come from an adult who received the influenza vaccine.

J is TRBJ2-3 and V is TRBV18; perhaps TRBD1 as D (6 bases). The CDR3 is made up of 13 amino acids. Trimming took 4 bases from V and 5 from J, leaving 10 bases between them. Germline-derived CDR1 and CDR2 are KGHSH and LQKENI. The CDR3 sequence is CASSLPGEDTQYF. The CDR3 coding sequence is TGTGCCAGCTCACTCCCAGGGGAAGATACGCAGTATTTT.

This clone appeared a single time. V usage is TRBV7-2 and J usage is TRBJ2-7; 7 bases map to TRBD2. The V gene end was trimmed by 5 bases and the J gene end by 3 bases; junction bases not matched to a gene: 7. The germline V gene has CDR1 SGHTA and CDR2 FQGNSA. This CDR3 spans 14 amino acids. CDR3 coding DNA: TGTGCCAGCAGCCCAGGGACTATCCTCTACGAGCAGTACTTC. Protein sequence: CASSPGTILYEQYF. The whole variable domain, remainder taken from reference TRBV7-2 and TRBJ2-7, is GAGVSQSPSNKVTEKGKDVELRCDPISGHTALYWYRQSLGQGLEFLIYFQGNSAPDKSGLPSDRFSAERTGGSVSTLTIQRTQQEDSAVYLCASSPGTILYEQYFGPGTRLTVT.

The gene calls are TRBV5-4 and TRBJ2-5; 8 nucleotides agree with TRBD2. CDR3 size: 14 residues. The trim removed 0 bases at V and 5 bases at J, leaving 3 bases unmatched. The germline CDR1 and CDR2 sequences are SGHNT and YYREEE (reference sequence). The CDR3 sequence is CASSLAGGGETQYF. CDR3 nucleotide sequence: TGTGCCAGCAGCTTGGCGGGCGGGGGGGAGACCCAGTACTTC.

The V and J genes are TRBV7-8 and TRBJ2-3; D is undetermined. The V gene's germline CDR1 is SGHVS and CDR2 FQNEAQ. The V end was cut by 2 bases, the J end by 2 bases, with 5 bases between. The CDR3 has 13 residues. This chain's CDR3 is CASSLSVTDTQYF. In DNA, the CDR3 is TGTGCCAGCAGCTTATCCGTCACAGATACGCAGTATTTT.

This clone was seen a handful of times. This chain joins TRBV4-1 and TRBJ2-7; D is ambiguous. The CDR3 loop spans 14 amino acids. V gave up 4 bases and J gave up 3 bases, with 13 bases separating them. CDR1 and CDR2 from the germline V gene are MGHRA and YSYEKL. The CDR3, as DNA: TGCGCCAGCAGCCGTCAGGACCTGATCTACGAGCAGTACTTC. It is translated as CASSRQDLIYEQYF.

The rearrangement joins TRBV7-8 to TRBJ1-1, with no clear D. The CDR3 length is 15 residues. The germline V gene encodes CDR1 SGHVS and CDR2 FQNEAQ. V lost 2 bases to trimming and J lost 1 base, with 11 bases between them. CDR3 loop: CASSLFQVRNTEAFF. The CDR3 bases are TGTGCCAGCAGCTTATTCCAGGTACGGAACACTGAAGCTTTCTTT.

The CDR3 nucleotides are TGTGCCAGCAGCCCACTTGAGGGGAGCTACAATGAGCAGTTCTTC. As protein: CASSPLEGSYNEQFF. This chain uses TRBV7-8 with TRBJ2-1, with D possibly called TRBD1 or TRBD2 (5 bases each). Trimming cost V 5 bases and J 3 bases, with 14 bases left between them. The germline CDR1 and CDR2 sequences are SGHVS and FQNEAQ. This CDR3 region has 15 residues. Variable domain in full (rest from reference TRBV7-8 and TRBJ2-1): GAGVSQSPRYKVAKRGQDVALRCDPISGHVSLFWYQQALGQGPEFLTYFQNEAQLDKSGLPSDRFFAERPEGSVSTLKIQRTQQEDSAVYLCASSPLEGSYNEQFFGPGTRLTVL.

In nucleotides, the CDR3 is TGTGCCAGCAGCTTAGATCGGAATTCACCCCTCCACTTT. Protein: CASSLDRNSPLHF. V is TRBV7-9 and J is TRBJ1-6; D ambiguous. This CDR3 region has 13 residues. Between the trimmed V and J ends, which lost 1 base and 7 bases, there was a span of 5 bases. Germline V lookup: CDR1 SEHNR, CDR2 FQNEAQ (reference sequence). Filled out from reference TRBV7-9 and TRBJ1-6, the complete variable domain reads DTGVSQNPRHKITKRGQNVTFRCDPISEHNRLYWYRQTLGQGPEFLTYFQNEAQLEKSRLLSDRFSAERPKGSFSTLEIQRTEQGDSAMYLCASSLDRNSPLHFGNGTRLTVT.

The chain joins TRBV7-9 to TRBJ2-5; D possibly matches TRBD1 or TRBD2 (6 bases each). The CDR3 contains 15 residues. The germline V and J ends were trimmed by 1 base and 5 bases, with 14 bases remaining between them. Germline lookup yields CDR1 SEHNR and CDR2 FQNEAQ (reference sequence). CDR3 protein: CASSLGNGGLETQYF. CDR3 DNA sequence: TGTGCCAGCAGCTTAGGAAACGGGGGCCTCGAGACCCAGTACTTC. Filled out from reference TRBV7-9 and TRBJ2-5, the complete variable domain reads DTGVSQNPRHKITKRGQNVTFRCDPISEHNRLYWYRQTLGQGPEFLTYFQNEAQLEKSRLLSDRFSAERPKGSFSTLEIQRTEQGDSAMYLCASSLGNGGLETQYFGPGTRLLVL.

This clone was detected once. The chain employs TRBV19 and TRBJ2-3; D perhaps matches TRBD1 (5 bases). Trimming removed 2 bases at V and 5 bases at J, with 11 bases between. This CDR3 region has 14 residues. CDR1 and CDR2 (germline): LNHDA, SQIVND (reference sequence). CDR3 coding DNA: TGTGCCAGTAGTATAAGGTCAGGGCAAGATACGCAGTATTTT. Translated: CASSIRSGQDTQYF. Supplemented by reference TRBV19 and TRBJ2-3, the full variable domain reads DGGITQSPKYLFRKEGQNVTLSCEQNLNHDAMYWYRQDPGQGLRLIYYSQIVNDFQKGDIAEGYSVSREKKESFPLTVTSAQKNPTAFYLCASSIRSGQDTQYFGPGTRLTVL.

This rearrangement joins TRBV30 to TRBJ2-5, with D unresolved. The CDR3 is 12 amino acids. Germline CDR1 is GTSNPN and CDR2 is SVGIG (reference sequence). V was clipped by 0 bases and J by 3 bases, with 5 bases between them. Here the CDR3 DNA reads TGTGCCTGGAGTGTAGTGAAAGAGACCCAGTACTTC. The encoded protein is CAWSVVKETQYF.

CDR3 coding DNA: TGTGCCAGCAGTTTCGGGATGAACACTGAAGCTTTCTTT. Translation gives CASSFGMNTEAFF. This chain connects TRBV6-4 to TRBJ1-1; D gene ambiguous. The CDR3 sequence is 13 residues long. Germline CDR1 MRHNA, CDR2 SNTAGT. Between the trimmed V and J ends, which lost 5 bases and 0 bases, there was a span of 7 bases.

This chain links TRBV7-2 with TRBJ2-1; 11 bases are shared with TRBD2. In germline, CDR1 is SGHTA, CDR2 FQGNSA. This CDR3 is built from 15 residues. J was trimmed by 4 bases and V by 3 bases; bases with no gene match: 2. CDR3 coding DNA: TGTGCCAGCAGCTTTAGCGGGGGGGTGTACAATGAGCAGTTCTTC. Amino acid sequence: CASSFSGGVYNEQFF.

This clone was seen once. The chain combines TRBV7-2 with TRBJ2-7; D gene unclear. The CDR3 covers 13 residues. Germline CDR1 is SGHTA and CDR2 is FQGNSA. The V and J ends lost 5 bases and 4 bases respectively, with 12 bases between them. CDR3 loop: CASSLSADYEQYF. The CDR3 bases are TGTGCCAGCAGCCTCTCGGCCGATTACGAGCAGTACTTC. Looking up the rest from reference TRBV7-2 and TRBJ2-7 gives the full variable domain: GAGVSQSPSNKVTEKGKDVELRCDPISGHTALYWYRQSLGQGLEFLIYFQGNSAPDKSGLPSDRFSAERTGGSVSTLTIQRTQQEDSAVYLCASSLSADYEQYFGPGTRLTVT.

The gene calls are TRBV30 and TRBJ1-6; maybe TRBD1 (5 bases). V was trimmed by 4 bases and J by 1 base, leaving 8 bases between them. Germline CDR1 GTSNPN, CDR2 SVGIG (reference sequence). The CDR3 is 14 amino acids. DNA for the CDR3: TGTGCCTGGACAGGGTCGTCCTATAATTCACCCCTCCACTTT. Encoded protein: CAWTGSSYNSPLHF.

This clone was seen more than once but under ten times. The rearrangement joins TRBV6-6 to TRBJ1-5; possibly TRBD1 for D (6 bases). The CDR3 runs 12 residues. V was clipped by 6 bases and J by 5 bases, with 8 bases between them. Germline CDR1 and CDR2: MNHNY and SVGAGI (reference sequence). The CDR3 bases are TGTGCCAGCAGCACAGGGCATCAGCCCCAGCATTTT. Protein product: CASSTGHQPQHF.

V usage is TRBV6-5 and J usage is TRBJ2-5; 8 bases are shared with TRBD1. This CDR3 spans 13 amino acids. Trimming removed 2 bases from V and 9 bases from J; junction bases left unmatched: 5. Germline lookup yields CDR1 MNHEY and CDR2 SVGAGI. This chain's CDR3 is CASSYIGQGPQYF. CDR3 DNA sequence: TGTGCCAGCAGTTACATCGGACAGGGCCCCCAGTACTTC.

This chain uses TRBV2 with TRBJ2-1, with a tentative D call TRBD2 (6 bases). The CDR3 loop spans 14 amino acids. Germline CDR1 SNHLY, CDR2 FYNNEI. The ends were cut back, 5 bases at V and 9 bases at J, with 17 bases in the middle. As DNA, the CDR3 is TGTGCCAGCAGTAGTGGAGGGTCAGCAAGTGAGCAGTTCTTC. This encodes CASSSGGSASEQFF.

This chain uses TRBV27 with TRBJ2-7; 9 bases fit TRBD1. The CDR3 loop spans 16 amino acids. In germline, CDR1 is MNHEY, CDR2 SMNVEV (reference sequence). Trimming cost V 2 bases and J 2 bases; bases outside gene matches: 7. Here the CDR3 reads CASSLRAGQGPYEQYF. Written as DNA, the CDR3 is TGTGCCAGCAGTTTACGGGCAGGACAGGGGCCCTACGAGCAGTACTTC.

V usage is TRBV7-6 and J usage is TRBJ1-4; TRBD1 might be the D (5 bases). The CDR3 totals 15 residues. V lost 0 bases to trimming and J lost 4 bases, with 9 bases between them. Looked up from germline, CDR1 is SGHVS and CDR2 is FNYEAQ. The CDR3 here is CASSLARGINEKLFF. Written as DNA, the CDR3 is TGTGCCAGCAGCTTAGCGCGGGGGATTAATGAAAAACTGTTTTTT.

This clone was seen a few times. The chain carries TRBV6-6 and TRBJ1-5; 9 positions match TRBD1. The ends lost 5 bases at V and 5 bases at J; junction bases unmatched: 7. Germline assignment: CDR1 MNHNY and CDR2 SVGAGI (reference sequence). The CDR3 spans 15 residues. The CDR3 loop reads CASSREQGAYQPQHF. The CDR3, as DNA: TGTGCCAGCAGTCGGGAACAGGGGGCTTATCAGCCCCAGCATTTT.

The rearrangement uses TRBV2 and TRBJ1-6; 7 bases agree with TRBD1. The CDR3 extends over 14 amino acids. CDR1 is SNHLY and CDR2 is FYNNEI in the germline V gene. V lost 3 bases, J lost 8 bases, and 4 bases stayed unmatched. CDR3 in DNA: TGTGCCAGCAGTGAGTCAACAGGGGATTCACCCCTCCACTTT. Amino acids: CASSESTGDSPLHF.

About this clone itself: Other DNA sequences of this sample code for an identical CDR3. This chain uses TRBV28 with TRBJ2-3; D might be TRBD2 (6 bases). This CDR3 is built from 15 residues. The V gene lost 2 bases and the J gene lost 6 bases, with 15 bases spanning the gap. Per the germline V gene, CDR1 is MDHEN and CDR2 is SYDVKM. The CDR3 DNA reads as TGTGCCAGCAGTTTAGGGGGGATGGGTGGGGATACGCAGTATTTT. Encoded protein: CASSLGGMGGDTQYF.

The chain links TRBV10-2 to TRBJ2-1; either TRBD1 or TRBD2 may fit D (6 bases each). V was clipped by 8 bases and J by 0 bases, with 11 bases between them. This CDR3 region has 14 residues. The germline gives CDR1 WSHSY, CDR2 SAAADI. The DNA of the CDR3 is TGCGCCAGCGGGGGGCCGAGCTCCTACAATGAGCAGTTCTTC. Amino acids: CASGGPSSYNEQFF.

V usage is TRBV12-5 and J usage is TRBJ1-2; no reliable D call. Trimming took 8 bases from V and 0 from J, leaving 13 bases between them. CDR1 and CDR2 from the germline V gene are LGHNT and FRNRAP. The CDR3 spans 14 residues. CDR3 coding DNA: TGTGCTAGTAAGGCAGAAGCGTCTAACTATGGCTACACCTTC. Translating it yields CASKAEASNYGYTF.

The chain links TRBV19 to TRBJ2-2, with D possibly matching TRBD2 (6 bases). CDR1 is LNHDA and CDR2 is SQIVND in the germline V gene (reference sequence). Trimming pared 8 bases from V and 0 bases from J, leaving 7 bases between. This CDR3 contains 13 residues. Here the CDR3 reads CASGDSNTGELFF. CDR3 coding DNA: TGTGCCAGTGGGGACTCGAACACCGGGGAGCTGTTTTTT.

This chain links TRBV7-8 with TRBJ1-5; D possibly corresponds to TRBD1 (6 bases). Per germline, CDR1 SGHVS and CDR2 FQNEAQ. CDR3 length: 16 amino acids. V gave up 5 bases and J gave up 0 bases, with 14 bases separating them. CDR3 coding DNA: TGTGCCAGCAGCCCATTTTACAGGGATAGCAATCAGCCCCAGCATTTT. Protein: CASSPFYRDSNQPQHF.

The gene calls are TRBV5-1 and TRBJ2-6, with D unresolved. V was cut by 2 bases and J by 0 bases, with 6 bases left in between. Germline V gene data show CDR1 as SGHRS and CDR2 as YFSETQ. The CDR3 is made up of 15 amino acids. In DNA form, the CDR3 reads TGCGCCAGCAGCTTAGACCACTCTGGGGCCAACGTCCTGACTTTC. It yields the protein CASSLDHSGANVLTF.

The V gene is TRBV4-1, the J gene TRBJ2-3, with unresolved D. The germline gives CDR1 MGHRA, CDR2 YSYEKL. V lost 2 bases and J lost 0, with 9 bases in between. This CDR3 region has 15 residues. The CDR3 loop is CASSQQQTSTDTQYF. The CDR3 nucleotides read TGCGCCAGCAGCCAACAACAGACTAGCACAGATACGCAGTATTTT.